These 10 T cell receptor beta chains were sequenced from one sample in a study of response to subunit inactivated influenza vaccine listed by TCRdb under 2018. To prepare the library, RT-PCR was applied. This sample was sequenced with an Illumina HiSeq 2500. The public reads were quality trimmed at Q25 with fastp and then assembled into clones with MiXCR by TCRdb, keeping productive beta chains. Rows are combined by CDR3 protein, so each entry shows the most common genes and DNA. For this sample there are about 190,000 distinct CDR3 sequences; roughly 14% appear just once. The ten biggest clones cover 26% of the sample. This specimen was CD8+ T cells sorted from PBMCs, taken roughly 5 days after vaccination. Every receptor here comes from a man aged 50 to 60 who received an inactivated influenza vaccine. Donor details come from another sample of the same person, matched by shared clones.

Note on this clonotype: Sequence at one end of the junction differs from germline and may be a read error. The chain has TRBV5-6 and TRBJ2-1, with no clear D. The germline V gene has CDR1 SGHDT and CDR2 YYEEEE. The CDR3 is 15 amino acids. This CDR3 is CAISPGPLGYNEQFF. The CDR3 DNA reads TGTGCCATCAGCCCCGGGCCCCTCGGCTACAATGAGCAGTTCTTC.

This clonotype was seen repeatedly, ten times or more. This sequence joins TRBV7-9 and TRBJ1-2, with 7 bases fitting TRBD1. The CDR3 has 14 residues. Germline V lookup: CDR1 SEHNR, CDR2 FQNEAQ (reference sequence). The V and J ends lost 1 base and 7 bases, in that order; junction bases with no gene match: 6. The CDR3 is CASSLGQGESGYTF. The CDR3 bases are TGTGCCAGCAGCTTAGGACAGGGAGAAAGTGGCTACACCTTC.

The J gene is TRBJ2-3, the V gene TRBV7-8, with 9 nucleotides matching TRBD2. The CDR3 is 18 residues long. Unmatched junction bases numbered 14, after V lost 5 bases and J lost 2 bases. Germline V gene sequence: CDR1 SGHVS, CDR2 FQNEAQ. The CDR3 reads CASSKYRASGTNTDTQYF. CDR3 nucleotide sequence: TGTGCCAGCAGCAAATATAGGGCTAGCGGGACGAACACAGATACGCAGTATTTT.

This clonotype appeared a few times. The chain recombines TRBV6-5 with TRBJ2-5; D is undetermined. V dropped 0 bases and J dropped 5 bases, with 16 bases sitting between them. Looked up from germline, CDR1 is MNHEY and CDR2 is SVGAGI. The CDR3 spans 16 residues. The CDR3 sequence: CASSYSIPGLVETQYF. For the CDR3, the DNA is TGTGCCAGCAGTTACTCGATCCCAGGTTTAGTGGAGACCCAGTACTTC.

J is TRBJ1-5 and V is TRBV6-1; TRBD1 agrees at 7 bases. Germline V gene lookup returns CDR1 MNHNS and CDR2 SASEGT. The CDR3 is 15 residues long. V gave up 5 bases and J gave up 2 bases; unmatched junction bases: 6. The CDR3 nucleotides are TGTGCCAGCAGTCCCCACAGGGGTGGCAATCAGCCCCAGCATTTT. Translated: CASSPHRGGNQPQHF.

This sequence joins TRBV20-1 and TRBJ1-1; 7 bases are shared with TRBD1. The germline CDR1 and CDR2 sequences are DFQATT and SNEGSKA (reference sequence). The junction had 3 bases not matched to a gene; V was cut back by 5 bases and J by 0 bases. This CDR3 spans 13 amino acids. The CDR3 here is CSAPRGMNTEAFF. The CDR3 DNA reads as TGCAGTGCTCCCAGGGGGATGAACACTGAAGCTTTCTTT.

The rearrangement links TRBV4-1 to TRBJ2-1; unclear D gene. Trimming cost V 1 base and J 5 bases, with 15 bases left between them. This CDR3 spans 16 amino acids. Germline V gene lookup returns CDR1 MGHRA and CDR2 YSYEKL. The CDR3 region is CASSQGPRTGDNEQFF. As DNA, the CDR3 is TGCGCCAGCAGCCAAGGTCCTCGCACCGGAGACAATGAGCAGTTCTTC.

The genes are TRBV25-1 and TRBJ2-5; 10 nucleotides align to TRBD2. The germline gives CDR1 MGHDK, CDR2 SYGVNS. The CDR3 covers 16 residues. V was clipped by 1 base and J by 5 bases; unmatched bases: 7. The CDR3 protein is CASSEFSGRYEETQYF. The CDR3 coding sequence is TGTGCCAGCAGTGAATTTAGCGGGAGGTATGAGGAGACCCAGTACTTC.

J is TRBJ2-3 and V is TRBV7-2; TRBD2 aligns across 8 bases. V was pared by 2 bases and J by 4 bases, with 8 bases of the junction left unmatched. Per the germline V gene, CDR1 is SGHTA and CDR2 is FQGNSA. The CDR3 has 16 residues. CDR3 nucleotides: TGTGCCAGCAGCTTACTGATCGGGAGGGCGTCAGATACGCAGTATTTT. Protein product: CASSLLIGRASDTQYF.

The V gene is TRBV20-1, the J gene TRBJ2-1, with D possibly TRBD2 on 5 matching bases. V was shortened by 0 bases and J by 9 bases, with 9 bases between the two germline ends. The germline V gene encodes CDR1 DFQATT and CDR2 SNEGSKA (reference sequence). This CDR3 contains 12 residues. CDR3 DNA sequence: TGCAGTGCTAGAGAAGAGGGCGCTGAGCAGTTCTTC. Amino acid sequence: CSAREEGAEQFF.